The clone carrying this T cell receptor beta chain has only a few counts. Researchers prepared the TCRbeta library using unique molecular identifiers, the study reports. Using its own MiXCR run on the PCR reads, TCRdb lists one record per CDR3 protein. This table has approximately 650,000 distinct CDR3 sequences, about an eighth appearing once. Per the germline V gene, CDR1 is MGHRA and CDR2 is YSYEKL. The CDR3 runs to 18 residues. V lost 2 bases to trimming and J lost 9 bases; unmatched junction nucleotides: 17. This sample is part of a study of T-cell reconstitution after alpha-beta-depleted transplantation in children.

The receptor was isolated from a girl aged 2-10 years with congenital amegakaryocytic thrombocytopenia, due to receive a stem cell transplant. The sequencing used PBMCs, collected before TCRalphabeta/CD19-depleted stem cell transplant. The J gene is TRBJ2-1, the V gene TRBV4-1, with 9 positions matching TRBD1. This chain's CDR3 is CASSQPFRPGQGWGEQFF. CDR3 DNA sequence: TGCGCCAGCAGCCAACCTTTCCGTCCGGGACAGGGCTGGGGTGAGCAGTTCTTC.